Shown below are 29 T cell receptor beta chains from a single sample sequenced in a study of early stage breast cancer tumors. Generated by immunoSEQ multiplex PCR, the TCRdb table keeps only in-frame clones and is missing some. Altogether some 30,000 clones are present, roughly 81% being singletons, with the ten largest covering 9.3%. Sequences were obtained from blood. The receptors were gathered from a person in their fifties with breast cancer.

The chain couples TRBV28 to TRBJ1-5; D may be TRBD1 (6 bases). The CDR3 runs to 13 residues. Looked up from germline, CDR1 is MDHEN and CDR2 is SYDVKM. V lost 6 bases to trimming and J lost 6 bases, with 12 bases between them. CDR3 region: CASRPQGGQPQHF. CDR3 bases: TGTGCCAGCAGGCCACAGGGTGGTCAGCCCCAGCATTTT.

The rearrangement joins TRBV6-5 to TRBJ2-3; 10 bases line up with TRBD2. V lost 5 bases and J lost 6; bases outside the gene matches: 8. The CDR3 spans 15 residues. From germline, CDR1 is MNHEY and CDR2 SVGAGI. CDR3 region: CASSRAGGNMDTQYF. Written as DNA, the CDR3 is TGTGCCAGCAGTCGAGCGGGGGGGAATATGGATACGCAGTATTTT.

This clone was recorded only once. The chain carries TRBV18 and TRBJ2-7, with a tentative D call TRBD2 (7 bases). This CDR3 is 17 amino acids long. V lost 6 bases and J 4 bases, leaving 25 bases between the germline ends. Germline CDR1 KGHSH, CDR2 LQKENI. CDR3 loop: CASSYPQSRGGRYEQYF. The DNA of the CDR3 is TGTGCCAGCTCCTACCCCCAATCTAGGGGGGGCAGGTACGAGCAGTACTTC.

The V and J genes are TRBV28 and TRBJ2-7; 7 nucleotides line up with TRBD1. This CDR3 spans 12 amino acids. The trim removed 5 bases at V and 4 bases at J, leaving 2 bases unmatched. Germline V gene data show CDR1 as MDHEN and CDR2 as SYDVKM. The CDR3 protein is CASSGQVYEQYF. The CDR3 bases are TGTGCCAGCAGTGGACAGGTTTACGAGCAGTACTTC.

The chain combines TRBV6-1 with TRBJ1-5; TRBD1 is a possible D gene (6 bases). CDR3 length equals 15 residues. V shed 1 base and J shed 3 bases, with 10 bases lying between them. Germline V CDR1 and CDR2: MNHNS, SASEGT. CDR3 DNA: TGTGCCAGCAGTGAAGACACAGGGTACAATCAGCCCCAGCATTTT. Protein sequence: CASSEDTGYNQPQHF.

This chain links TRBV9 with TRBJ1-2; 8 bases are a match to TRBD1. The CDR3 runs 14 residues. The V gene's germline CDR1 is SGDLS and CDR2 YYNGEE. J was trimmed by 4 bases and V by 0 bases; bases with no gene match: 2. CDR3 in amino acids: CASSVEDRAYGYTF. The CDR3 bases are TGTGCCAGCAGCGTAGAGGACAGGGCCTATGGCTACACCTTC. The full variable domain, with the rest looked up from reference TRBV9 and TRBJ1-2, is DSGVTQTPKHLITATGQRVTLRCSPRSGDLSVYWYQQSLDQGLQFLIQYYNGEERAKGNILERFSAQQFPDLHSELNLSSLELGDSALYFCASSVEDRAYGYTFGSGTRLTVV.

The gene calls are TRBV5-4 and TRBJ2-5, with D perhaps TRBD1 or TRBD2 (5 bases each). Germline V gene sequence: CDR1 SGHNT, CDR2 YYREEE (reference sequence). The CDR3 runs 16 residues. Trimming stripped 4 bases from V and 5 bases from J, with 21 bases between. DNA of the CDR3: TGTGCCAGCAGCCCGCCTGGGACGCGGGCGAGGGAGACCCAGTACTTC. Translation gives CASSPPGTRARETQYF.

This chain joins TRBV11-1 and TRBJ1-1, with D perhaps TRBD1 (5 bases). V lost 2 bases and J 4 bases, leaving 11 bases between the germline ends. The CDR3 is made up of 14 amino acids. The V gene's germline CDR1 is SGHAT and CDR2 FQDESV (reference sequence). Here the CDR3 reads CASSLLGASTEAFF. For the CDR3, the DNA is TGTGCCAGCAGCTTATTAGGGGCGAGCACTGAAGCTTTCTTT. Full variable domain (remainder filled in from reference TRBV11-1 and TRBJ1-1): EAEVAQSPRYKITEKSQAVAFWCDPISGHATLYWYRQILGQGPELLVQFQDESVVDDSQLPKDRFSAERLKGVDSTLKIQPAELGDSAMYLCASSLLGASTEAFFGQGTRLTVV.

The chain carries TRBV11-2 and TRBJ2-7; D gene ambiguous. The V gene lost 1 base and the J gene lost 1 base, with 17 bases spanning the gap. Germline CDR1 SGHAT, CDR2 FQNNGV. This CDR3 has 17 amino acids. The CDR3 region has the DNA TGTGCCAGCAGCTTAGCCGCGGACCAAACTTCTTCCTACGAGCAGTACTTC. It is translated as CASSLAADQTSSYEQYF.

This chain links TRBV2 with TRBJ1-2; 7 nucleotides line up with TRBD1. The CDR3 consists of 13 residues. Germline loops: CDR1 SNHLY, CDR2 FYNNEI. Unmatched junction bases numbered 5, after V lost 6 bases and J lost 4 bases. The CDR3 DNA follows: TGTGCCAGCAGGGGGGACAGCCGCTATGGCTACACCTTC. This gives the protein CASRGDSRYGYTF.

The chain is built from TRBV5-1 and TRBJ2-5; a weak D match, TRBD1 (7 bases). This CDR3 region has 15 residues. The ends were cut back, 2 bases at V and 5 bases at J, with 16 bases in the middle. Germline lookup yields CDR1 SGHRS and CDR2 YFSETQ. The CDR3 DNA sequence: TGCGCCAGCAGCTTTACAGGGGAGGTAGGGGAGACCCAGTACTTC. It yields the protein CASSFTGEVGETQYF.

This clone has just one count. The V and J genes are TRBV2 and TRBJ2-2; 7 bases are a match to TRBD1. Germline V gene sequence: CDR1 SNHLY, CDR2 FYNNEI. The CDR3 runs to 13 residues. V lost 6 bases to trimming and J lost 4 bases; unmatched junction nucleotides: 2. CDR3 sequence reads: CASSSGGTGELFF. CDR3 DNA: TGTGCCAGCAGCTCAGGGGGCACCGGGGAGCTGTTTTTT.

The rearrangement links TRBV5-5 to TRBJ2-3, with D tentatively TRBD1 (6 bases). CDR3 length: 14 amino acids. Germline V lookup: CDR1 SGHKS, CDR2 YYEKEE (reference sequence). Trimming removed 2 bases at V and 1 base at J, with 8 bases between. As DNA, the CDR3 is TGTGCCAGCAGCTTTGCAGGGGGCACAGATACGCAGTATTTT. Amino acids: CASSFAGGTDTQYF.

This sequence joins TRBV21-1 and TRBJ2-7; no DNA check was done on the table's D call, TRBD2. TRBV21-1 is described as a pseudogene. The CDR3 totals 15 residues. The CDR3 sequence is CASSRTSGSPYEQYF. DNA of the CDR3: TGTGCCAGCAGCAGGACTAGCGGGTCCCCCTACGAGCAGTACTTC.

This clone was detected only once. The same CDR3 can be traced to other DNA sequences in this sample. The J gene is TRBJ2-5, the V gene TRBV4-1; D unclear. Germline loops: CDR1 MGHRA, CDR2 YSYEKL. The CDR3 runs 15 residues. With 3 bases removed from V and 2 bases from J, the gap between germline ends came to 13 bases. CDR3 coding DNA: TGCGCCAGCAGCCATTGGCGAGGCAGACAAGAGACCCAGTACTTC. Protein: CASSHWRGRQETQYF.

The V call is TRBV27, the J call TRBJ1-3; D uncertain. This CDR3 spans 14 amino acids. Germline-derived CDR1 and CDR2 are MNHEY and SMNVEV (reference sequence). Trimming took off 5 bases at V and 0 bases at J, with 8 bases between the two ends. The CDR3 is CASSLDGSGNTIYF. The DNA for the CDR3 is TGTGCCAGCAGTCTGGACGGCTCTGGAAACACCATATATTTT.

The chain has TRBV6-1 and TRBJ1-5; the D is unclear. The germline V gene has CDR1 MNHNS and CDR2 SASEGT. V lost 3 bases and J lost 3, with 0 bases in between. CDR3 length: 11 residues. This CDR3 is CASSDNQPQHF. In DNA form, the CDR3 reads TGTGCCAGCAGTGACAATCAGCCCCAGCATTTT.

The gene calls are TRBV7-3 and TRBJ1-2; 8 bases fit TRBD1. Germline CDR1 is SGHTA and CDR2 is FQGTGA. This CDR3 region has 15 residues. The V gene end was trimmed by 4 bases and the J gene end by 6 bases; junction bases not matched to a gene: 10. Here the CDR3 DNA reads TGTGCCAGCAGCTCCGCTCCGCAGACAGGGGATGGCTACACCTTC. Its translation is CASSSAPQTGDGYTF.

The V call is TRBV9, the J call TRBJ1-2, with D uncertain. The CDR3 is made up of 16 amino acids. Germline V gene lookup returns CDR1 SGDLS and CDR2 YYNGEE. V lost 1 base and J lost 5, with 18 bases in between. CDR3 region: CASSVSDSGPYYGYTF. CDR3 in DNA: TGTGCCAGCAGCGTATCTGACTCCGGGCCTTATTATGGCTACACCTTC.

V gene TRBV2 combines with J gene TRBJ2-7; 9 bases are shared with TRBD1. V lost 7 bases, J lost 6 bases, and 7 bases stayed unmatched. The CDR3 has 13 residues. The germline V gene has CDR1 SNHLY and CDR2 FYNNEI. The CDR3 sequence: CASKGTGPPEQYF. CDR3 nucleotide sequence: TGTGCCAGCAAAGGGACAGGGCCCCCCGAGCAGTACTTC.

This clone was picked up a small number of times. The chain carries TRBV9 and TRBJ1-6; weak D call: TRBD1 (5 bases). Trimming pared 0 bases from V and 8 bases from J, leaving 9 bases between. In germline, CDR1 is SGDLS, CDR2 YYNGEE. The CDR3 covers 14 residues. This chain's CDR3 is CASSVAGSDSPLHF. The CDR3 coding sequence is TGTGCCAGCAGCGTAGCAGGGTCTGATTCACCCCTCCACTTT.

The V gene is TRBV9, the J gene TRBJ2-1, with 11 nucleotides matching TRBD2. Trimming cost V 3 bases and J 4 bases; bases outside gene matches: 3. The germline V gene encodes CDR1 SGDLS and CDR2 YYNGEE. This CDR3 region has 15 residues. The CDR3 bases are TGTGCCAGCAGCGCGGGACTAGCGGAGTACAATGAGCAGTTCTTC. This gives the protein CASSAGLAEYNEQFF.

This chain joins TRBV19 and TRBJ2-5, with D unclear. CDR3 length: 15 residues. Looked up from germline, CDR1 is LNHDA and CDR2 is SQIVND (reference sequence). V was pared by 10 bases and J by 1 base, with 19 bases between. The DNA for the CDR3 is TGTGCCACCGGCGAGCGAATTCACCCCCAAGAGACCCAGTACTTC. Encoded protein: CATGERIHPQETQYF.

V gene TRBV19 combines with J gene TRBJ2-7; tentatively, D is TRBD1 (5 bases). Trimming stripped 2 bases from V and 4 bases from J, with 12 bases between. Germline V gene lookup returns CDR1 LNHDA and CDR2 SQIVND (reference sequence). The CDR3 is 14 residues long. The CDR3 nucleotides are TGTGCCAGTAGTATAAGCGACAGCCTGTACGAGCAGTACTTC. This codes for CASSISDSLYEQYF.

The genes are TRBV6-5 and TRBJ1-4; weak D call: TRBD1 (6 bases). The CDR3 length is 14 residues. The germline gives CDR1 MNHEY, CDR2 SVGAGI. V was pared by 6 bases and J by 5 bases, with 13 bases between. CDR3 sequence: CASSPRGGNEKLFF. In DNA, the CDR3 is TGTGCCAGCAGCCCCAGGGGCGGGAATGAAAAACTGTTTTTT.

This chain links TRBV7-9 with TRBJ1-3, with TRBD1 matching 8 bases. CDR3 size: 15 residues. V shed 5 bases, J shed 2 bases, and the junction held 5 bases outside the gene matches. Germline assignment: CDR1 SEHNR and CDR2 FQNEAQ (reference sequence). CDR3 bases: TGTGCCAGCAGCCCACAGGGGGGACCTGGAAACACCATATATTTT. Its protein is CASSPQGGPGNTIYF.

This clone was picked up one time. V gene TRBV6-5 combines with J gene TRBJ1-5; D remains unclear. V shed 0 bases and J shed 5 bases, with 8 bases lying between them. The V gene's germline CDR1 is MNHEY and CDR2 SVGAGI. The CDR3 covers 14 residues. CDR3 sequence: CASSYSIMDQPQHF. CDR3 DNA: TGTGCCAGCAGTTACTCTATCATGGATCAGCCCCAGCATTTT.

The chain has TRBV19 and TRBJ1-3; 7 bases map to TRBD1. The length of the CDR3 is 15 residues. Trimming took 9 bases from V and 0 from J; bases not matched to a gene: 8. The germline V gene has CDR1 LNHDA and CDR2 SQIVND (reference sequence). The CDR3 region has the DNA TGTGCCAGCCAAGAGGGGGCGGTCTCTGGAAACACCATATATTTT. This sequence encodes CASQEGAVSGNTIYF.

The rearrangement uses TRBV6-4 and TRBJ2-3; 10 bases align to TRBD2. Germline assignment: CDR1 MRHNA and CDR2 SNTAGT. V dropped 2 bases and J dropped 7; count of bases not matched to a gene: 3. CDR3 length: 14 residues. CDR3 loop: CASSDLAGAHTQYF. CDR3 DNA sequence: TGTGCCAGCAGTGACCTAGCGGGGGCTCATACGCAGTATTTT.